Below, 31 T cell receptor beta chains from the same sample are listed, as sequenced in a study of a mutant IDH1 vaccine in newly diagnosed glioma. Clones were sequenced by immunoSEQ multiplex PCR, and TCRdb holds only the in-frame ones, with some missing. The data contain 30,000 to 40,000 clones, about 73% of them singletons. Time point of the sample: baseline, week 1 (first vaccination visit). Specified treatment: pre-vaccination baseline after standard-of-care therapy. The material was PBMCs, obtained from a glioma patient treated with radiotherapy, temozolomide or both. The receptors stem from a man in his forties or fifties with glioma. Some clones in this sample may be carry-over from other donors' samples.

The V call is TRBV5-1, the J call TRBJ1-5; TRBD1 is a possible D gene (6 bases). CDR3 length: 15 residues. The germline gives CDR1 SGHRS, CDR2 YFSETQ. Trimming removed 1 base at V and 6 bases at J, with 14 bases between. The CDR3 DNA reads TGCGCCAGCAGCTTGACAGGGAGTTATCTTCAGCCCCAGCATTTT. Protein product: CASSLTGSYLQPQHF.

V usage is TRBV6-6 and J usage is TRBJ2-7; D is unclear. Germline lookup yields CDR1 MNHNY and CDR2 SVGAGI (reference sequence). V lost 7 bases and J lost 1, with 14 bases in between. This CDR3 region has 14 residues. As DNA, the CDR3 is TGTGCCAGCACACCTTATTGGGGTTCCTACGAGCAGTACTTC. This encodes CASTPYWGSYEQYF.

The chain recombines TRBV15 with TRBJ1-4; D is perhaps TRBD1 (6 bases). V lost 3 bases and J lost 4, with 9 bases in between. Germline V gene data show CDR1 as LNHNV and CDR2 as YYDKDF (reference sequence). This CDR3 region has 14 residues. CDR3 bases: TGTGCCACCAGCAGGGACAGCCTTAATGAAAAACTGTTTTTT. As protein: CATSRDSLNEKLFF. The full variable domain, with the rest looked up from reference TRBV15 and TRBJ1-4, is DAMVIQNPRYQVTQFGKPVTLSCSQTLNHNVMYWYQQKSSQAPKLLFHYYDKDFNNEADTPDNFQSRRPNTSFCFLDIRSPGLGDTAMYLCATSRDSLNEKLFFGSGTQLSVL.

J is TRBJ2-7 and V is TRBV5-4; TRBD1 might be the D (5 bases). The ends were cut back, 3 bases at V and 2 bases at J, with 15 bases in the middle. The CDR3 is made up of 15 amino acids. The germline V gene has CDR1 SGHNT and CDR2 YYREEE (reference sequence). Written as DNA, the CDR3 is TGTGCCAGCAGCTCTCCCGGCAGGGTTGCCTACGAGCAGTACTTC. Amino acids: CASSSPGRVAYEQYF.

CDR3 sequence (DNA): TGTGCCAGCAGTGGCCGGATCTCCTCTAGCACAGATACGCAGTATTTT. Translating it yields CASSGRISSSTDTQYF. The V call is TRBV6-1, the J call TRBJ2-3; D uncertain. The CDR3 length is 16 residues. From germline, CDR1 is MNHNS and CDR2 SASEGT. V lost 4 bases, J lost 0 bases, and 14 bases lay in between.

This clone was detected a few times. The CDR3 nucleotides are TGCAGTGCCGGTTGGGGTCCCGAAGCTTTCTTT. This sequence encodes CSAGWGPEAFF. V usage is TRBV20-1 and J usage is TRBJ1-1; D unclear. The germline V gene encodes CDR1 DFQATT and CDR2 SNEGSKA (reference sequence). The CDR3 sequence is 11 residues long. V was cut by 6 bases and J by 8 bases, with 13 bases left in between.

This clone was seen a handful of times. This chain links TRBV7-9 with TRBJ1-1; TRBD1 might be the D (5 bases). Trimming took off 3 bases at V and 11 bases at J, with 13 bases between the two ends. CDR3 length: 12 amino acids. Germline V lookup: CDR1 SEHNR, CDR2 FQNEAQ (reference sequence). CDR3 protein: CASSFTTGHAFF. In DNA, the CDR3 is TGTGCCAGCAGCTTTACGACCGGACACGCTTTCTTT.

The J gene is TRBJ1-2, the V gene TRBV9; a weak D match, TRBD1 (5 bases). Trimming shortened V by 4 bases and J by 7 bases, and 20 bases separated the two germline ends. The CDR3 has 15 amino acids. CDR1 is SGDLS, CDR2 YYNGEE, per germline. CDR3 sequence: CASSPGGIQYRGYTF. CDR3 nucleotide sequence: TGTGCCAGCAGCCCCGGGGGGATCCAATATCGTGGCTACACCTTC. Based on the CDR3 plus reference TRBV9 and TRBJ1-2, the full variable domain is DSGVTQTPKHLITATGQRVTLRCSPRSGDLSVYWYQQSLDQGLQFLIQYYNGEERAKGNILERFSAQQFPDLHSELNLSSLELGDSALYFCASSPGGIQYRGYTFGSGTRLTVV.

The chain employs TRBV19 and TRBJ1-5; D not certain. With 4 bases removed from V and 7 bases from J, the gap between germline ends came to 11 bases. The germline V gene encodes CDR1 LNHDA and CDR2 SQIVND (reference sequence). CDR3 length: 13 residues. For the CDR3, the DNA is TGTGCCAGTAGTAGGGGAAGGAACCAGCCCCAGCATTTT. It codes for CASSRGRNQPQHF.

The chain couples TRBV6-6 to TRBJ2-7; unclear D gene. V shed 7 bases and J shed 0 bases, with 16 bases lying between them. The CDR3 covers 15 residues. CDR1 is MNHNY, CDR2 SVGAGI, per germline (reference sequence). The CDR3 region is CASTLSPQSSYEQYF. The CDR3 bases are TGTGCCAGCACCCTATCCCCTCAGAGCTCCTACGAGCAGTACTTC.

The genes are TRBV14 and TRBJ2-1; D is tentatively TRBD1 or TRBD2 (7 bases each). The CDR3 has 17 residues. Trimming took 4 bases from V and 4 from J, leaving 20 bases between them. Germline values: CDR1 SGHDN, CDR2 FVKESK. The CDR3 spells CASSPGGGGRLYNEQFF. CDR3 in DNA: TGTGCCAGCAGCCCAGGGGGGGGCGGAAGACTTTACAATGAGCAGTTCTTC.

The rearrangement joins TRBV5-6 to TRBJ2-1; 12 nucleotides align to TRBD2. V shed 2 bases and J 7 bases; nucleotides not matched to a gene: 7. CDR3 length: 16 residues. CDR1 is SGHDT, CDR2 YYEEEE, per germline. CDR3 DNA: TGTGCCAGCAGCTTTTACGTCCTAGCGGGGGGGAATGAGCAGTTCTTC. Its protein product is CASSFYVLAGGNEQFF.

The chain has TRBV5-1 and TRBJ2-1; perhaps TRBD1 as D (6 bases). CDR3 length: 15 amino acids. The ends were cut back, 2 bases at V and 1 base at J, with 10 bases in the middle. Germline V lookup: CDR1 SGHRS, CDR2 YFSETQ. CDR3 in DNA: TGCGCCAGCAGCTTTAACCAGGGGTCCTACAATGAGCAGTTCTTC. It yields the protein CASSFNQGSYNEQFF.

This chain connects TRBV27 to TRBJ1-6; D gene uncertain. V lost 5 bases and J 0 bases, leaving 5 bases between the germline ends. This CDR3 has 14 residues. From germline, CDR1 is MNHEY and CDR2 SMNVEV (reference sequence). The CDR3 region is CASSQSSYNSPLHF. Written as DNA, the CDR3 is TGTGCCAGCAGTCAGAGCTCCTATAATTCACCCCTCCACTTT.

The chain carries TRBV4-1 and TRBJ2-3; TRBD1 aligns across 10 bases. This CDR3 is 18 amino acids long. CDR1 and CDR2 from the germline V gene are MGHRA and YSYEKL. J lost 5 bases, V lost 1 base, and 12 bases had no gene match. The CDR3 is CASSQGLGGQGVGDTQYF. CDR3 in DNA: TGCGCCAGCAGCCAAGGCTTGGGAGGACAGGGGGTCGGAGATACGCAGTATTTT.

The chain employs TRBV7-6 and TRBJ1-4, with a weak D call TRBD1 (5 bases). V gave up 1 base and J gave up 12 bases, with 9 bases separating them. This CDR3 spans 12 amino acids. The germline gives CDR1 SGHVS, CDR2 FNYEAQ. For the CDR3, the DNA is TGTGCCAGCAGCTTAGGGGGGATGGAACTGTTTTTT. It translates to CASSLGGMELFF.

V is TRBV5-6 and J is TRBJ2-1; D may be TRBD1 (5 bases). The germline V gene has CDR1 SGHDT and CDR2 YYEEEE. Trimming shortened V by 4 bases and J by 7 bases, and 12 bases separated the two germline ends. CDR3 length: 13 amino acids. The DNA for the CDR3 is TGTGCCAGCAGCGGGCAGGGCCGGAATGAGCAGTTCTTC. It is translated as CASSGQGRNEQFF.

This clone was counted between two and nine times. This chain joins TRBV6-5 and TRBJ1-4; D call uncertain. This CDR3 spans 15 amino acids. Trimming shortened V by 6 bases and J by 4 bases, and 15 bases separated the two germline ends. CDR1 is MNHEY, CDR2 SVGAGI, per germline. The CDR3, as DNA: TGTGCCAGCAGGGGATGGTGGCAGAATAATGAAAAACTGTTTTTT. This sequence encodes CASRGWWQNNEKLFF.

This clone was counted only a few times. This chain joins TRBV5-1 and TRBJ1-1; a weak D match, TRBD1 (5 bases). V was clipped by 1 base and J by 3 bases, with 10 bases between them. Looked up from germline, CDR1 is SGHRS and CDR2 is YFSETQ. This CDR3 region has 14 residues. The CDR3 sequence is CASSLTARDTEAFF. CDR3 nucleotide sequence: TGCGCCAGCAGCTTGACAGCCAGGGACACTGAAGCTTTCTTT.

This chain uses TRBV19 with TRBJ1-1, with D perhaps TRBD1 (6 bases). V shed 6 bases and J shed 4 bases, with 12 bases lying between them. Germline-derived CDR1 and CDR2 are LNHDA and SQIVND (reference sequence). This CDR3 has 13 residues. CDR3 sequence (DNA): TGTGCCAGTAGGGCAGGGGCAGTCACTGAAGCTTTCTTT. Encoded protein: CASRAGAVTEAFF.

The J gene is TRBJ1-3, the V gene TRBV19; D is undetermined. V gave up 5 bases and J gave up 2 bases, with 16 bases separating them. This CDR3 region has 16 residues. Germline V gene sequence: CDR1 LNHDA, CDR2 SQIVND (reference sequence). The CDR3 loop is CASSSIRGGTGNTIYF. The CDR3 nucleotides read TGTGCCAGTAGTTCCATCCGGGGAGGGACTGGAAACACCATATATTTT. The full variable domain, with the rest looked up from reference TRBV19 and TRBJ1-3, is DGGITQSPKYLFRKEGQNVTLSCEQNLNHDAMYWYRQDPGQGLRLIYYSQIVNDFQKGDIAEGYSVSREKKESFPLTVTSAQKNPTAFYLCASSSIRGGTGNTIYFGEGSWLTVV.

J is TRBJ2-2 and V is TRBV7-9, with D perhaps matching TRBD2 (6 bases). The CDR3 consists of 16 residues. The ends were cut back, 2 bases at V and 5 bases at J, with 15 bases in the middle. Germline V gene lookup returns CDR1 SEHNR and CDR2 FQNEAQ (reference sequence). CDR3: CASSLRDSPRTGELFF. The CDR3 coding sequence is TGTGCCAGCAGCTTAAGGGACTCCCCGCGGACCGGGGAGCTGTTTTTT.

In this sample, this clone turned up a few times. The chain employs TRBV7-8 and TRBJ1-5; D call uncertain. Germline CDR1 and CDR2: SGHVS and FQNEAQ. The V and J ends lost 3 bases and 7 bases respectively, with 16 bases between them. There are 15 residues in the CDR3. The CDR3 sequence: CASSFGSGREQPQHF. The CDR3 DNA sequence: TGTGCCAGCAGCTTCGGAAGTGGGCGGGAGCAGCCCCAGCATTTT.

The table lists this clone with a count of one. The chain links TRBV7-2 to TRBJ1-5; D possibly corresponds to TRBD1 (5 bases). CDR3 length: 13 amino acids. The ends were cut back, 7 bases at V and 0 bases at J, with 7 bases in the middle. Per germline, CDR1 SGHTA and CDR2 FQGNSA. The CDR3 nucleotides are TGTGCCAGCACGACAGATAGCAATCAGCCCCAGCATTTT. Translated: CASTTDSNQPQHF.

The chain links TRBV28 to TRBJ1-2; 8 bases map to TRBD1. Looked up from germline, CDR1 is MDHEN and CDR2 is SYDVKM. V lost 6 bases and J lost 8; bases outside the gene matches: 11. The CDR3 runs 14 residues. The CDR3 nucleotides read TGTGCCAGCAGCCCCCCGGACAGGGCTTCCGGCTACACCTTC. Protein product: CASSPPDRASGYTF.

The gene calls are TRBV29-1 and TRBJ1-3; D unclear. Trimming took 3 bases from V and 2 from J, leaving 11 bases between them. Germline values: CDR1 SQVTM, CDR2 ANQGSEA. The CDR3 loop spans 14 amino acids. The CDR3 coding sequence is TGCAGCGTTGATCTGGGAAGTGCTGGAAACACCATATATTTT. Protein sequence: CSVDLGSAGNTIYF.

The CDR3 here is CASSLAGGQGQNEQFF. The CDR3 DNA reads TGCGCCAGCAGCTTGGCGGGGGGTCAGGGTCAGAATGAGCAGTTCTTC. The chain has TRBV5-1 and TRBJ2-1, with TRBD2 matching over 7 bases. The CDR3 runs 16 residues. The germline V gene has CDR1 SGHRS and CDR2 YFSETQ. After removal of 0 bases from V and 7 bases from J, the junction contained 10 bases not matched to a gene.

The gene calls are TRBV18 and TRBJ1-5; D is uncertain. This CDR3 has 15 residues. The ends were cut back, 6 bases at V and 2 bases at J, with 14 bases in the middle. Germline V gives CDR1 KGHSH, CDR2 LQKENI. The CDR3 DNA sequence: TGTGCCAGCTCCACCGGAGCGGTCGGCAATCAGCCCCAGCATTTT. It specifies CASSTGAVGNQPQHF.

The chain employs TRBV5-1 and TRBJ2-7; D unresolved. Germline CDR1 reads SGHRS; CDR2 reads YFSETQ. The CDR3 contains 12 residues. V lost 4 bases and J lost 5, with 10 bases in between. The CDR3 sequence: CASSQQGNEQYF. CDR3 nucleotides: TGCGCCAGCAGCCAGCAAGGGAACGAGCAGTACTTC.

V usage is TRBV5-4 and J usage is TRBJ1-1; D ambiguous. This CDR3 region has 13 residues. V was shortened by 0 bases and J by 8 bases, with 11 bases between the two germline ends. Germline lookup yields CDR1 SGHNT and CDR2 YYREEE (reference sequence). DNA of the CDR3: TGTGCCAGCAGCTTGGAAGTAGCCACCGAAGCTTTCTTT. It is translated as CASSLEVATEAFF.

V usage is TRBV5-1 and J usage is TRBJ1-2; D unclear. V was cut by 5 bases and J by 7 bases, with 21 bases left in between. CDR1 is SGHRS and CDR2 is YFSETQ in the germline V gene. This CDR3 comprises 15 residues. The CDR3 is CASRQDDGRWGGYTF. CDR3 in DNA: TGCGCCAGCAGGCAGGACGACGGGAGGTGGGGTGGCTACACCTTC.